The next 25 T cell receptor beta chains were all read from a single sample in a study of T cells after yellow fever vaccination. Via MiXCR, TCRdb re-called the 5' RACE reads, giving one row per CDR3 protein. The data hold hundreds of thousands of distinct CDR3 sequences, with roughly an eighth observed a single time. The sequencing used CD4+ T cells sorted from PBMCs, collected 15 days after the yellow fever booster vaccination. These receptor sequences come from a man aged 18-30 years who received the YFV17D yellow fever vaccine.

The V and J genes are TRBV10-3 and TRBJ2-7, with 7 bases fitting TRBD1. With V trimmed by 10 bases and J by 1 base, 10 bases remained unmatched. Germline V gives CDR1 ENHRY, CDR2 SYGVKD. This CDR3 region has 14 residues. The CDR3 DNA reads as TGTGCCACTTACCCCGGGACAGATTCCTACGAGCAGTACTTC. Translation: CATYPGTDSYEQYF.

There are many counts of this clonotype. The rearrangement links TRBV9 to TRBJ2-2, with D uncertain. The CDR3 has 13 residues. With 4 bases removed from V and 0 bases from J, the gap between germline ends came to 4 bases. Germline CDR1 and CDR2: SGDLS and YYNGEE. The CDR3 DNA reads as TGTGCCAGCAGCCGAGCGAACACCGGGGAGCTGTTTTTT. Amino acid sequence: CASSRANTGELFF.

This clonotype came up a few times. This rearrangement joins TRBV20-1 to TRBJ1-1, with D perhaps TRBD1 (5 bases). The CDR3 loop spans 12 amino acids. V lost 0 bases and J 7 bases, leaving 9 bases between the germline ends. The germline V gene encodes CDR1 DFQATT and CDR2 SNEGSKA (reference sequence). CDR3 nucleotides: TGCAGTGCTAGAGATGTCCAGGGTGAAGCTTTCTTT. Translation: CSARDVQGEAFF.

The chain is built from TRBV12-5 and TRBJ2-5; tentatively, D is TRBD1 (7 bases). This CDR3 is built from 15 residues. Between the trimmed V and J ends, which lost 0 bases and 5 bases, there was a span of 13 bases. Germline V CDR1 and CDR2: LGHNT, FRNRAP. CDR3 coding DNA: TGTGCTAGTGGTTTGGTAGCCGGGGGACAGGAGACCCAGTACTTC. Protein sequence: CASGLVAGGQETQYF.

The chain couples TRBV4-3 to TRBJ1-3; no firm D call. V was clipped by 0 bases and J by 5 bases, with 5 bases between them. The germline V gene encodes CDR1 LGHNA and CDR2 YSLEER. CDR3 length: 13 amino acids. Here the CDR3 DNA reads TGCGCCAGCAGCCAAGATTGGAGAAACACCATATATTTT. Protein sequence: CASSQDWRNTIYF.

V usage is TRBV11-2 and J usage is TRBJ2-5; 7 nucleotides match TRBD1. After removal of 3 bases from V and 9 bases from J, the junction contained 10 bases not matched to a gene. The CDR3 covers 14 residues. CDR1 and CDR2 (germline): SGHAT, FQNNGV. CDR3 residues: CASSFPGTAVAQYF. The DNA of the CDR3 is TGTGCCAGCAGCTTCCCGGGGACAGCTGTGGCCCAGTACTTC.

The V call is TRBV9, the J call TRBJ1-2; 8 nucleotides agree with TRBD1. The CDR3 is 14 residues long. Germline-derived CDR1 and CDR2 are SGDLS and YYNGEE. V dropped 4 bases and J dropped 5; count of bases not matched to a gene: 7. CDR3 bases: TGTGCCAGCAGCACGACAGGGGTAGAGTATGGCTACACCTTC. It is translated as CASSTTGVEYGYTF.

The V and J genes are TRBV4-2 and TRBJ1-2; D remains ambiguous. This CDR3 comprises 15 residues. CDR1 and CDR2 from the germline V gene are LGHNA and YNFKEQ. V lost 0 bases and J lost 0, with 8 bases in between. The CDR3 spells CASSQDWGSNYGYTF. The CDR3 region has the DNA TGTGCCAGCAGCCAAGATTGGGGTTCTAACTATGGCTACACCTTC.

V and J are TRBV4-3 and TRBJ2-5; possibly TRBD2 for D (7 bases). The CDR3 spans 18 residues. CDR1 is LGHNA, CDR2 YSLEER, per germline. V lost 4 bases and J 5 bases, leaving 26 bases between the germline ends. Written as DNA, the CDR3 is TGCGCCAGCAGCCCACGGTGGGGGGGGGCTTTGGGGATGGAGACCCAGTACTTC. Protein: CASSPRWGGALGMETQYF.

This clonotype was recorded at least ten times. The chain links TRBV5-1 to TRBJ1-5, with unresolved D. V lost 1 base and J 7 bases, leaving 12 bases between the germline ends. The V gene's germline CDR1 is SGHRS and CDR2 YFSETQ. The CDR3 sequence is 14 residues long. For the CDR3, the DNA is TGCGCCAGCAGCTTGATTCCTGGGGAGCAGCCCCAGCATTTT. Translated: CASSLIPGEQPQHF.

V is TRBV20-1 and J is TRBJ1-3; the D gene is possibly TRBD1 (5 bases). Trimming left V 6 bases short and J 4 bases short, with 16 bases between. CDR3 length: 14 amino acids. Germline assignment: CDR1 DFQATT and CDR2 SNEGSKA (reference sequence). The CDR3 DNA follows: TGCAGTGCGGTTGTTGGGGGGTACGGAAACACCATATATTTT. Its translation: CSAVVGGYGNTIYF.

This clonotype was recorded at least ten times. The CDR3 DNA sequence: TGTGCCAGCATGGGGCAGGGGCGGAATCAGCCCCAGCATTTT. Translating gives CASMGQGRNQPQHF. The genes are TRBV25-1 and TRBJ1-5; the D gene is possibly TRBD1 (6 bases). CDR1 is MGHDK and CDR2 is SYGVNS in the germline V gene. This CDR3 spans 14 amino acids. Trimming took 7 bases from V and 4 from J, leaving 14 bases between them.

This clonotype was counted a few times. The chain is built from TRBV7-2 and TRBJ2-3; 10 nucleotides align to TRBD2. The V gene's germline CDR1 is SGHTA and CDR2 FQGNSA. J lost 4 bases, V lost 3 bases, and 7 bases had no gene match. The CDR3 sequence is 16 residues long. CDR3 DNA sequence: TGTGCCAGCAGCTTTGTGAGCGGGGGGGGTTCAGATACGCAGTATTTT. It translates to CASSFVSGGGSDTQYF.

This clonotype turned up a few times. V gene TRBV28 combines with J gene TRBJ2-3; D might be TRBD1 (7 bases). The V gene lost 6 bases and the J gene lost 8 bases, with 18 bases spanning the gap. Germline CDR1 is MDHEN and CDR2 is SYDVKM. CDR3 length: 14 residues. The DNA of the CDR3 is TGTGCCAGCAGCCCAGGGGGGACGGCGGGTACGCAGTATTTT. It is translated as CASSPGGTAGTQYF.

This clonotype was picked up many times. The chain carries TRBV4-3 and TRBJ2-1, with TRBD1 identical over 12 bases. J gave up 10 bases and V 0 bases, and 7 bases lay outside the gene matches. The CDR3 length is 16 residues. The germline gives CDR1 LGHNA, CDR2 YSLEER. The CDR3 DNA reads TGCGCCAGCAGCCAAGATTGGGGGACAGGGGGCAGGGAGCAGTTCTTC. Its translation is CASSQDWGTGGREQFF.

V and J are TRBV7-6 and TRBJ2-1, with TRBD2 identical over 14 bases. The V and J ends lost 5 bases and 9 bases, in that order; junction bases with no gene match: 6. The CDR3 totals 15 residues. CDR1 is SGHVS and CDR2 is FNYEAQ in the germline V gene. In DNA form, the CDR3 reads TGTGCCAGCAGCCCCGCGGGACTAGCGGGGGTTGAGCAGTTCTTC. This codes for CASSPAGLAGVEQFF.

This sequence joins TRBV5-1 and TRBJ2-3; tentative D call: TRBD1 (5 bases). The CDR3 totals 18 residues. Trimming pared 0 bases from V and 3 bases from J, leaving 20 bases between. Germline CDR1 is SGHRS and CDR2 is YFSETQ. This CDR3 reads CASSLASDGRVGTDTQYF. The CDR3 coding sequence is TGCGCCAGCAGCTTGGCCAGCGACGGCAGGGTAGGAACAGATACGCAGTATTTT.

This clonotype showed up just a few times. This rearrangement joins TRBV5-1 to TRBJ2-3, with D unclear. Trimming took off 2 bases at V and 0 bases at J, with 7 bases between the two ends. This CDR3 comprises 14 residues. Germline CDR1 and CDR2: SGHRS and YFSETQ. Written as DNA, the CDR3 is TGCGCCAGCAGCTTCTCGACTAGCACAGATACGCAGTATTTT. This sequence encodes CASSFSTSTDTQYF.

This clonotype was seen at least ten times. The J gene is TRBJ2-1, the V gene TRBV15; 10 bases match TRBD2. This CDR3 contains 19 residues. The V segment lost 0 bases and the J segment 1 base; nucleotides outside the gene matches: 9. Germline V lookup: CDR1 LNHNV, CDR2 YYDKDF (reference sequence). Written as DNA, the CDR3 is TGTGCCACCAGCAGAGATAACAGCGGGGGGGCCGGATCCTACAATGAGCAGTTCTTC. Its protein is CATSRDNSGGAGSYNEQFF.

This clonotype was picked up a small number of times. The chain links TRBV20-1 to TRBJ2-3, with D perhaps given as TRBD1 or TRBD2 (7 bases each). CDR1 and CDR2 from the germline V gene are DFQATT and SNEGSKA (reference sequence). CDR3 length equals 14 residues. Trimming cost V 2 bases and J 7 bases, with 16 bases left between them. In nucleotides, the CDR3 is TGCAGTGCTAGACAGGGGGAGGGCGCACATACGCAGTATTTT. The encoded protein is CSARQGEGAHTQYF.

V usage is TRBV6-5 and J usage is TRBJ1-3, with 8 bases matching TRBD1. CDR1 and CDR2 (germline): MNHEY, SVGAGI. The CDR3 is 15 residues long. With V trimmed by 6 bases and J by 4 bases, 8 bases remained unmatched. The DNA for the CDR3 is TGTGCCAGCAGCACAGGGGGGGCGTCGGGAAACACCATATATTTT. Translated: CASSTGGASGNTIYF.

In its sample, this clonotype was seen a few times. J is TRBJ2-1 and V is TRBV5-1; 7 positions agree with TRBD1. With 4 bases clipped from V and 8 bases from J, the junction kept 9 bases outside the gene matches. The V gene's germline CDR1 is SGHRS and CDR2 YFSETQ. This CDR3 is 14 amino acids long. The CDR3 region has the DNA TGCGCCAGCAGCGGATACCTGGGACAGCATGAGCAGTTCTTC. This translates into CASSGYLGQHEQFF.

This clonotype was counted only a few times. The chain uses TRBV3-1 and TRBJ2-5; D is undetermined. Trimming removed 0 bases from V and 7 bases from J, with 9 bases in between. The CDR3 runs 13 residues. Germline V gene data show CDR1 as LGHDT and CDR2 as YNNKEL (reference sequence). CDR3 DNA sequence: TGTGCCAGCAGCCAAGAGAACGGATGGACCCAGTACTTC. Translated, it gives CASSQENGWTQYF.

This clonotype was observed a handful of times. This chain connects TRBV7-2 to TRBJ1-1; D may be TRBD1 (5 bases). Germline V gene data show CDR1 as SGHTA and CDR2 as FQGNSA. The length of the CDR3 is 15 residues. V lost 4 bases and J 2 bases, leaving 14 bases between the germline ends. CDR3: CASSSPGLPNTEAFF. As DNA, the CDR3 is TGTGCCAGCAGCTCCCCAGGGCTCCCAAACACTGAAGCTTTCTTT.

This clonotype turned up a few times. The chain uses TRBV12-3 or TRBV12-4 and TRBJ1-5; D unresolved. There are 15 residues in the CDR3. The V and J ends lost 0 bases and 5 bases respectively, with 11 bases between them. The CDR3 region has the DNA TGTGCCAGCAGTTTAGCGTGGACGGTTGATCAGCCCCAGCATTTT. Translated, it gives CASSLAWTVDQPQHF.